The present entry profiles one T cell receptor (beta chain) with its context. Its antigen is still unknown. No base quality values were provided; no much bigger clone lies one nucleotide off. The data are from a study of beta chain features in type 1 diabetes listed by TCRdb under 2018. Broadly, across the study: No differences in mean age, gender distribution, total cell number or subset yield were found between patients and healthy donors. In the study, recently diagnosed type 1 diabetes patients and matched healthy donors were compared on the TCRB repertoires of their sorted circulating CD4+ T cell subsets. Regulatory and stem cell-like memory subsets were obtained from only 8 patients and roughly eight healthy donors, while naive and central memory subsets were obtained from all 30 or so donors. A total of just under 110,000,000 sorted cells were examined across all samples, and RNA yield correlated strongly with the number of cells per subset. Paper-wide results and their limitations: In all four CD4+ subsets, TCRB CDR3 length was moderately but significantly shorter in type 1 diabetes patients. Naive, central memory and regulatory TCRB repertoires appeared to be more alike among patients than among healthy donors. PCR may preferentially amplify shorter templates, but because patient and control samples were amplified and corrected together, any resulting skew would affect both groups equally. Only small numbers of individuals were included in the HLA sub-analyses, which left unresolved whether HLA type had any influence on TCRB rearrangement. At VDJ recombination sites, patients with type 1 diabetes made fewer insertions and deleted more nucleotides, a pattern implying thymic rearrangement abnormalities. Sequencing cDNA rather than genomic DNA could over-represent highly expressing activated cells, although activation and CD3 levels did not differ between groups.

The entire isolated RNA was reverse transcribed using the High Capacity cDNA Reverse Transcription Kit, and thus expressed TCRB transcripts were sequenced. Naive, central memory and regulatory T cell samples underwent deep immunoSEQ sequencing, averaging about 3.57 million total reads per sample. Sorted cells were lysed in RLT buffer and RNA was extracted with DNase-treated RNeasy Micro or Mini kits, depending on cell number. Each cell subset was processed separately to prevent cross-contamination, with patient and healthy donor samples processed together. The immunoSEQ multiplex PCR was used to amplify TCRB sequences from cDNA, generating 87-bp fragments that spanned the CDR3 region. Amplicons were sequenced on the Illumina HiSeq platform. In the source study's methods: Synthetic template baselines were used to correct PCR bias computationally, reads within Hamming distance 2 were collapsed together, and singletons that could not be merged were discarded. Reads were aligned against IMGT so that V, D and J genes, CDR3 length and insertions or deletions at six rearrangement sites could be assigned. Within each subset, clonotype counts were normalized to sorted cell number, after which true diversity and Gini coefficients were computed with the tcR R package. Repertoire sharing was quantified using the overlap coefficient calculated on TCRB nucleotide sequences. As a proxy for the pre-selection repertoire, out-of-frame TCRB sequences from naive cells were analyzed. TCRdb re-hosts the immuneACCESS table, in-frame sequences only. Its copies lack some clones; in the studies checked, an unresolved V gene accounts for under half of them, and the cause for the rest is not known. V, J and clone size are taken as reported in that table, and D and trimming were inferred from the DNA itself. Across this sample there are 240,000 or so clones, with about 71% seen only once. The ten largest clones capture approximately 0.05% of the sample.

Each donor gave one peripheral blood draw, about 100 mL on average, collected into heparinised tubes. Using a panel that included CD45RO, CCR7, CD25, CD127, CD95 and CD27, naive, central memory, regulatory and stem cell-like memory CD4+ T cells were sorted on a BD FACSAria II. All sorted populations exceeded 95% purity. Right away, PBMCs were isolated by Lymphoprep density gradient centrifugation and were stained directly, with no culture step. To minimize batch effects, samples were stained and sorted in pairs, one healthy donor with one patient per experiment. The V and J ends are trimmed by 4 bases and 1 base, leaving 7 bases between them. The CDR3 has 12 amino acids, counting the end cysteine and phenylalanine. The kept DNA is CDR3 alone, 36 bases in frame from the first base. The germline V gene encodes CDR1 GTSNPN and CDR2 SVGIG (reference sequence).

The chain uses TRBV30 and TRBJ2-5, with the D call perhaps TRBD1 or TRBD2, as 5 bases match in each case. The TCR sequence derives from a man aged 30-40 years in good health. Input material: naive CD4+ T cells from blood. The cell subset or site label of this sample denotes: true naive CD4+ T cells. The CDR3 amino acid sequence is: CAWTGAQETQYF. The DNA reads as follows: TGTGCCTGGACCGGGGCCCAAGAGACCCAGTACTTC.